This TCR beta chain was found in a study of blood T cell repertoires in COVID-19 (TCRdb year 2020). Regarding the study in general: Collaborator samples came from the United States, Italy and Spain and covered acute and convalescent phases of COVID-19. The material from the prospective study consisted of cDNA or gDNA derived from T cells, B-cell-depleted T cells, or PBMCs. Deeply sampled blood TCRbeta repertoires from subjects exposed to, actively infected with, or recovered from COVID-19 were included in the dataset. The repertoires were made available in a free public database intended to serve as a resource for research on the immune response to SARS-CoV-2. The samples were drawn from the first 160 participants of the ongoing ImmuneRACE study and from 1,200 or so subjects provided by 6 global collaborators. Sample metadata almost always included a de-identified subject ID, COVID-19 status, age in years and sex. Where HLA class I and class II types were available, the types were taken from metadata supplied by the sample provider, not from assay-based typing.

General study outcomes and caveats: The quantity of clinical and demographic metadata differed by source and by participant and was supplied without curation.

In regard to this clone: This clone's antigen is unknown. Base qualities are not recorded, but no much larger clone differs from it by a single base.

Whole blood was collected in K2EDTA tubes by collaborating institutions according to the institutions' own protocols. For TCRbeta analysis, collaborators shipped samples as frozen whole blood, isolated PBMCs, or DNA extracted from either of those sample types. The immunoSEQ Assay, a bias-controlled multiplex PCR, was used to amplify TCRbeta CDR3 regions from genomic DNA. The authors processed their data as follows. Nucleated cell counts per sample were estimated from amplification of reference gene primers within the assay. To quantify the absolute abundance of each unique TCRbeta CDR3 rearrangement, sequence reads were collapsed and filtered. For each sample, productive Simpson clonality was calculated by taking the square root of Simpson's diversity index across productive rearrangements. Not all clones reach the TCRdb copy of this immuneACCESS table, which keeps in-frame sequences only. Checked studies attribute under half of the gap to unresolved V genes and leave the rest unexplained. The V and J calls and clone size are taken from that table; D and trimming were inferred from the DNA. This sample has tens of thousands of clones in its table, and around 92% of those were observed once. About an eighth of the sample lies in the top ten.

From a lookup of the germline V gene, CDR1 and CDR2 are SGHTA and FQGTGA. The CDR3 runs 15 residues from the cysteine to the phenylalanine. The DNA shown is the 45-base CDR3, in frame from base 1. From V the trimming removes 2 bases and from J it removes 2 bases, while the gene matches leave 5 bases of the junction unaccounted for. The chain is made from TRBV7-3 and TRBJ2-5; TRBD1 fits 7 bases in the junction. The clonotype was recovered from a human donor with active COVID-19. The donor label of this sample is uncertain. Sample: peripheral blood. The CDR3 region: CASSLDMGQQETQYF. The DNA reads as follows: TGTGCCAGCAGCTTAGATATGGGACAGCAAGAGACCCAGTACTTC.